Shown below are 23 T cell receptor beta chains from a single sample sequenced in a study of graft-versus-host responses after intestinal transplantation. These TCRs are of unknown antigen specificity. Method: immunoSEQ multiplex PCR; TCRdb's copy keeps in-frame clones and lacks some. The table shows tens of thousands of clones, with over 80% occurring only once. The sequences come from unstimulated CD4+ T cells sorted from spleen or lymph node cells, collected before intestinal transplant. These receptors all stem from a human donor who received an intestinal transplant.

This clone is a singleton in its sample. V is TRBV7-2 and J is TRBJ2-2, with 7 bases aligning to TRBD2. The CDR3 length is 14 residues. The V segment lost 4 bases and the J segment 6 bases; nucleotides outside the gene matches: 5. CDR1 and CDR2 from the germline V gene are SGHTA and FQGNSA. CDR3 bases: TGTGCCAGCAGCTCCAGGCGGGGGTCCGGGGAGCTGTTTTTT. Translation: CASSSRRGSGELFF.

The chain is built from TRBV19 and TRBJ2-3; no clear D. Germline lookup yields CDR1 LNHDA and CDR2 SQIVND (reference sequence). The CDR3 runs 14 residues. The V gene lost 2 bases and the J gene lost 2 bases, with 8 bases spanning the gap. CDR3 region: CASSISGNTDTQYF. Here the CDR3 DNA reads TGTGCCAGTAGTATATCTGGAAACACAGATACGCAGTATTTT.

J is TRBJ1-5 and V is TRBV28, with D maybe TRBD1 (5 bases). CDR3 length: 16 amino acids. CDR1 and CDR2 from the germline V gene are MDHEN and SYDVKM. The V gene lost 7 bases and the J gene lost 0 bases, with 16 bases spanning the gap. CDR3 DNA sequence: TGTGCCAGCATTACGGGTGGGGGTTATAGCAATCAGCCCCAGCATTTT. Protein product: CASITGGGYSNQPQHF.

The CDR3 DNA reads as TGCGCCAGCAGCTTGGATCGGACACACAATGAGCAGTTCTTC. This sequence encodes CASSLDRTHNEQFF. The chain uses TRBV5-1 and TRBJ2-1, with a weak D call TRBD1 (5 bases). Germline CDR1 and CDR2: SGHRS and YFSETQ. This CDR3 region has 14 residues. V dropped 0 bases and J dropped 5 bases, with 9 bases sitting between them.

This chain connects TRBV6-6 to TRBJ2-7; no clear D gene. The V end was cut by 0 bases, the J end by 13 bases, with 22 bases between. There are 15 residues in the CDR3. The germline CDR1 and CDR2 sequences are MNHNY and SVGAGI (reference sequence). The CDR3, as DNA: TGTGCCAGCAGTTACTCACAACCGGCGGAAGCCGGATCCTACTTC. It yields the protein CASSYSQPAEAGSYF.

The chain uses TRBV5-1 and TRBJ2-3; D not certain. V gave up 1 base and J gave up 6 bases, with 6 bases separating them. CDR1 and CDR2 (germline): SGHRS, YFSETQ. This CDR3 has 12 residues. Written as DNA, the CDR3 is TGCGCCAGCAGCTTGAGGGCCGATACGCAGTATTTT. It yields the protein CASSLRADTQYF.

J is TRBJ1-3 and V is TRBV30; no definite D call. Germline V gene lookup returns CDR1 GTSNPN and CDR2 SVGIG (reference sequence). This CDR3 spans 14 amino acids. V lost 0 bases to trimming and J lost 0 bases, with 6 bases between them. The CDR3 spells CAWSVASSGNTIYF. The CDR3 bases are TGTGCCTGGAGTGTGGCGAGCTCTGGAAACACCATATATTTT.

The DNA of the CDR3 is TGCGCCAGCAGAAGGGGAGCGGGAGAGACCCAGTACTTC. It encodes CASRRGAGETQYF. This rearrangement joins TRBV10-2 to TRBJ2-5; a possible D gene is TRBD2 (6 bases). The germline CDR1 and CDR2 sequences are WSHSY and SAAADI. CDR3 length: 13 residues. V was shortened by 6 bases and J by 4 bases, with 12 bases between the two germline ends.

The rearrangement uses TRBV4-2 and TRBJ2-1, with TRBD2 matching 8 bases. V dropped 0 bases and J dropped 5; count of bases not matched to a gene: 9. The germline CDR1 and CDR2 sequences are LGHNA and YNFKEQ. The CDR3 has 17 amino acids. CDR3 sequence: CASSQDQGLAGHNEQFF. CDR3 bases: TGTGCCAGCAGCCAAGATCAAGGCCTAGCGGGCCACAATGAGCAGTTCTTC.

This clone was detected a few times. The chain is built from TRBV5-1 and TRBJ2-7; 11 positions agree with TRBD2. Germline V lookup: CDR1 SGHRS, CDR2 YFSETQ. V was clipped by 4 bases and J by 6 bases; unmatched bases: 9. This CDR3 is built from 15 residues. CDR3 sequence reads: CASSPTSGSPREQYF. CDR3 coding DNA: TGCGCCAGCAGCCCCACTAGCGGGAGTCCTCGCGAGCAGTACTTC.

This sequence joins TRBV7-3 and TRBJ2-1; D remains unclear. Germline assignment: CDR1 SGHTA and CDR2 FQGTGA. The CDR3 is 14 amino acids. V was shortened by 2 bases and J by 4 bases, with 9 bases between the two germline ends. This CDR3 is CASSLEVGYNEQFF. In DNA form, the CDR3 reads TGTGCCAGCAGCTTAGAAGTAGGGTACAATGAGCAGTTCTTC. Combining the CDR3 with reference TRBV7-3 and TRBJ2-1 gives the whole variable domain GAGVSQTPSNKVTEKGKYVELRCDPISGHTALYWYRQSLGQGPEFLIYFQGTGAADDSGLPNDRFFAVRPEGSVSTLKIQRTERGDSAVYLCASSLEVGYNEQFFGPGTRLTVL.

This rearrangement joins TRBV6-5 to TRBJ2-7; D possibly corresponds to TRBD1 (6 bases). This CDR3 is built from 13 residues. The germline CDR1 and CDR2 sequences are MNHEY and SVGAGI. V was trimmed by 2 bases and J by 3 bases, leaving 8 bases between them. CDR3 sequence: CASSYTGNYEQYF. Here the CDR3 DNA reads TGTGCCAGCAGTTACACAGGGAACTACGAGCAGTACTTC.

The CDR3 DNA sequence: TGTGCCAGCAGCGTTGACCTCTTCCTCCGCTCTCCCCTCCACTTT. This translates into CASSVDLFLRSPLHF. J is TRBJ1-6 and V is TRBV9; D gene uncertain. The germline V gene has CDR1 SGDLS and CDR2 YYNGEE. Trimming left V 2 bases short and J 13 bases short, with 19 bases between. The CDR3 spans 15 residues. The full variable domain, completed using reference TRBV9 and TRBJ1-6, is DSGVTQTPKHLITATGQRVTLRCSPRSGDLSVYWYQQSLDQGLQFLIQYYNGEERAKGNILERFSAQQFPDLHSELNLSSLELGDSALYFCASSVDLFLRSPLHFGNGTRLTVT.

Only one count was recorded for this clone. The CDR3: CSVDIQGQNTEAFF. CDR3 sequence (DNA): TGCAGCGTTGATATCCAGGGCCAGAACACTGAAGCTTTCTTT. J is TRBJ1-1 and V is TRBV29-1, with D possibly matching TRBD1 (5 bases). The CDR3 has 14 residues. Germline CDR1 is SQVTM and CDR2 is ANQGSEA. V lost 3 bases to trimming and J lost 1 base, with 12 bases between them. The full variable domain, in which reference TRBV29-1 and TRBJ1-1 provide the parts outside the CDR3, is SAVISQKPSRDICQRGTSLTIQCQVDSQVTMMFWYRQQPGQSLTLIATANQGSEATYESGFVIDKFPISRPNLTFSTLTVSNMSPEDSSIYLCSVDIQGQNTEAFFGQGTRLTVV.

This clone was detected only a few times. The chain carries TRBV6-1 and TRBJ1-5, with 7 bases lining up with TRBD1. With 6 bases clipped from V and 6 bases from J, the junction kept 8 bases outside the gene matches. This CDR3 contains 14 residues. The germline V gene encodes CDR1 MNHNS and CDR2 SASEGT. The chain's CDR3 is CASSNSGGVQPQHF. The CDR3 nucleotides read TGTGCCAGCAGCAACTCAGGGGGGGTTCAGCCCCAGCATTTT.

V usage is TRBV4-1 and J usage is TRBJ2-3; TRBD2 aligns across 12 bases. There are 20 residues in the CDR3. CDR1 and CDR2 (germline): MGHRA, YSYEKL. Trimming removed 4 bases from V and 0 bases from J; junction bases left unmatched: 14. The CDR3 here is CASSRNPTTSGRTSTDTQYF. As DNA, the CDR3 is TGCGCCAGCAGCCGCAACCCCACAACTAGCGGGAGGACTAGCACAGATACGCAGTATTTT.

The J gene is TRBJ2-4, the V gene TRBV13; unclear D gene. Trimming pared 6 bases from V and 8 bases from J, leaving 14 bases between. The CDR3 totals 13 residues. The germline gives CDR1 PRHDT, CDR2 FYEKMQ (reference sequence). CDR3 sequence (DNA): TGTGCCAGCAGACGCTTCGAAAGAGACATTCAGTACTTC. Residues: CASRRFERDIQYF. The full variable domain, rest sourced from reference TRBV13 and TRBJ2-4, is AAGVIQSPRHLIKEKRETATLKCYPIPRHDTVYWYQQGPGQDPQFLISFYEKMQSDKGSIPDRFSAQQFSDYHSELNMSSLELGDSALYFCASRRFERDIQYFGAGTRLSVL.

This chain connects TRBV7-9 to TRBJ2-7, with 7 bases fitting TRBD1. CDR1 SEHNR and CDR2 FQNEAQ come from the germline V gene (reference sequence). This CDR3 is 14 amino acids long. Losses at the gene ends were 4 bases for V and 4 bases for J; bases not matched to a gene: 7. The CDR3 DNA follows: TGTGCCAGCAGCTCCCGACAGGGCGGGTACGAGCAGTACTTC. Its translation is CASSSRQGGYEQYF.

The chain employs TRBV5-1 and TRBJ1-1; D is uncertain. V gave up 4 bases and J gave up 8 bases, with 21 bases separating them. CDR1 is SGHRS and CDR2 is YFSETQ in the germline V gene. CDR3 length equals 15 residues. The CDR3 sequence: CASSLPGLEDREAFF. The CDR3 region has the DNA TGCGCCAGCAGCCTTCCGGGCCTCGAAGACCGAGAAGCTTTCTTT.

The chain combines TRBV7-9 with TRBJ2-5, with 11 positions matching TRBD2. The CDR3 totals 14 residues. In germline, CDR1 is SEHNR, CDR2 FQNEAQ (reference sequence). V lost 2 bases and J lost 4; bases outside the gene matches: 0. CDR3 DNA sequence: TGTGCCAGCAGCTTACTAGCGGGGGGAGAGACCCAGTACTTC. It translates to CASSLLAGGETQYF.

Comments on this clone: Other DNA variants within this sample encode the same CDR3. CDR3 loop: CASSLQETQYF. The CDR3 nucleotides are TGCGCCAGCAGCTTACAAGAGACCCAGTACTTC. The chain has TRBV5-1 and TRBJ2-5; unclear D gene. CDR1 SGHRS and CDR2 YFSETQ come from the germline V gene. Trimming shortened V by 2 bases and J by 2 bases, and 1 base separated the two germline ends. CDR3 length equals 11 residues.

This chain links TRBV10-3 with TRBJ2-7; maybe TRBD2 (6 bases). The V end was cut by 5 bases, the J end by 2 bases, with 16 bases between. Germline V gene data show CDR1 as ENHRY and CDR2 as SYGVKD. The CDR3 extends over 15 amino acids. CDR3 sequence: CAISPGLANTYEQYF. CDR3 sequence (DNA): TGTGCCATCAGTCCCGGGCTAGCGAATACCTACGAGCAGTACTTC.

This clone has a handful of counts. The chain carries TRBV6-5 and TRBJ2-2; TRBD2 might be the D (5 bases). The germline gives CDR1 MNHEY, CDR2 SVGAGI. The V end lost 5 bases, the J end lost 6 bases, and 13 bases lay between the germline ends. The CDR3 runs 14 residues. CDR3 protein: CASSTGGWAGELFF. The CDR3, as DNA: TGTGCCAGCAGTACCGGAGGATGGGCCGGGGAGCTGTTTTTT.